This T cell receptor (beta chain) came from a study of blood T cell repertoires in COVID-19. Study-level information: T cells, B-cell-depleted T cells, or PBMCs supplied cDNA or gDNA.

This table comes from immunoSEQ multiplex PCR, and its TCRdb copy is limited to in-frame clones, with some not included. The sample carries around 330,000 clones, 85% recorded once. In germline, CDR1 is SGHVS, CDR2 FQNEAQ. Trimming stripped 8 bases from V and 7 bases from J, with 15 bases between. The CDR3 has 13 residues. Participants' reported clinical history set cohort assignment. Someone with COVID-19 had been met by exposed participants within 2 weeks before study entry. The chain is built from TRBV7-8 and TRBJ2-1; no clear D. This clonotype originated in a woman in her 30s who had been exposed to COVID-19. Sequencing used PBMCs or T cells enriched from blood (not recorded which). The CDR3 coding sequence is TGTGCCAGCGGAATGGCAGCCGGGAATGAGCAGTTCTTC. This encodes CASGMAAGNEQFF. Supplemented by reference TRBV7-8 and TRBJ2-1, the full variable domain reads GAGVSQSPRYKVAKRGQDVALRCDPISGHVSLFWYQQALGQGPEFLTYFQNEAQLDKSGLPSDRFFAERPEGSVSTLKIQRTQQEDSAVYLCASGMAAGNEQFFGPGTRLTVL.